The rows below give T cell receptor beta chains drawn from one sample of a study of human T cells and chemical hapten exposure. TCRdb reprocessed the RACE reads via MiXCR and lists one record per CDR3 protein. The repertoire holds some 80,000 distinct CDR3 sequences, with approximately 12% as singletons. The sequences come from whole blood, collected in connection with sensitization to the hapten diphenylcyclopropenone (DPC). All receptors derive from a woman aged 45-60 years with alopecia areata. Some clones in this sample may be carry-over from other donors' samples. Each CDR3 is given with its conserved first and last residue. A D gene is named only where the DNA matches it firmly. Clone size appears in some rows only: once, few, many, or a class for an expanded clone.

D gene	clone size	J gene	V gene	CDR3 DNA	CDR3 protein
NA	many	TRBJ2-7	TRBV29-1	TGCAGCGTTGAACAGGCCTACGAGCAGTACTTC	CSVEQAYEQYF
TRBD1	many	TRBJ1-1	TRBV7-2	TGTGCCAGCAGGGCCCAGGGGGCCGGCCCCACTGAAGCTTTCTTT	CASRAQGAGPTEAFF
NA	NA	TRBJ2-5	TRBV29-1	TGCAGCGTGCTACGTCAAGAGACCCAGTACTTC	CSVLRQETQYF
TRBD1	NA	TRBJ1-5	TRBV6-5	TGTGCCAGCAGTCACGACAGGGGCAATCAGCCCCAGCATTTT	CASSHDRGNQPQHF
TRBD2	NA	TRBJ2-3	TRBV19	TGTGCCAGTAGCCGGACTAGCGGGAGGACGCAGTATTTT	CASSRTSGRTQYF
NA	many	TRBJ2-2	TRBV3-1	TGTGCCAGCAGCCACAGGGAGGCCGGGGAGCTGTTTTTT	CASSHREAGELFF
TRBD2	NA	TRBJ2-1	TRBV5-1	TGCGCCAGCAGCCCCGGACTAGCGGGGGGGTATGGGCAGTTCTTC	CASSPGLAGGYGQFF
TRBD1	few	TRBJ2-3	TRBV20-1	TGCAGTGTAAACAGGGGACGACTCACAGATACGCAGTATTTT	CSVNRGRLTDTQYF
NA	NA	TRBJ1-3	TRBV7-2	TGTGCCAGCAGCTTGGTGGGTACAGGGCCCTCCGGAAACACCATATATTTT	CASSLVGTGPSGNTIYF
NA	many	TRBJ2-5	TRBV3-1	TGTGCCAGCAGCCCGGGAAAGACCCAGTACTTC	CASSPGKTQYF
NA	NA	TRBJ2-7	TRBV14	TGTGCCAGCAGCCAATACTACGAGCAGTACTTC	CASSQYYEQYF
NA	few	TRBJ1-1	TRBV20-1	TGCAGTGCCTATTATCGCGGCACTGAAGCTTTCTTT	CSAYYRGTEAFF
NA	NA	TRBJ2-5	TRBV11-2	TGTGCCAGCACTAGAGCGGGTGGCACTCAAGAGACCCAGTACTTC	CASTRAGGTQETQYF
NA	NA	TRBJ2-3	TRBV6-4	TGTGCCAGTGCCGAGGGGACATTTAGCACAGATACGCAGTATTTT	CASAEGTFSTDTQYF
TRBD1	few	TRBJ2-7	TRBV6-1	TGTGCCAGCAGTCCCAGGGGGCCCTACGAGCAGTACTTC	CASSPRGPYEQYF
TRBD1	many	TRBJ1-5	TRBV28	TGTGCCAGCAGTCCCACAGGGGTCGTTCAGCCCCAGCATTTT	CASSPTGVVQPQHF
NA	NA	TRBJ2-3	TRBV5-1	TGCGCCACCAAAGCCCGGGCTGGGCCACAAACAGCCGGCACAGATACGCAGTATTTT	CATKARAGPQTAGTDTQYF
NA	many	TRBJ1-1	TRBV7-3	TGTGCCAGCAGCCCTATTAAGAGAGGGAGGCCTGAAGCTTTCTTT	CASSPIKRGRPEAFF
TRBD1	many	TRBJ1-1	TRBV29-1	TGCAGCGTTGACCTCAGGGGGACGAACACTGAAGCTTTCTTT	CSVDLRGTNTEAFF
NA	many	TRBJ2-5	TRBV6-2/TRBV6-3	TGTGCCAGCAGTTACTCTGGGGGGACCCTTCAAGAGACCCAGTACTTC	CASSYSGGTLQETQYF
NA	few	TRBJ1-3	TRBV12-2	TGTGCAAGTGGACAGAAAGGAAACACCATATATTTT	CASGQKGNTIYF
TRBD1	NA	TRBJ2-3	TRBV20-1	TGCAGTGCTAGACAGGGGGCGGGAGATACGCAGTATTTT	CSARQGAGDTQYF
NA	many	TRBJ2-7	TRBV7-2	TGTGCCAGCAGCTTAGGGACGTACTCCTACGAGCAGTACTTC	CASSLGTYSYEQYF
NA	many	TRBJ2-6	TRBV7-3	TGTGCCAGCAGCCCCCATTTAGGGGGCTCTGGGGCCAACGTCCTGACTTTC	CASSPHLGGSGANVLTF
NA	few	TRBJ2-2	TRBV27	TGTGCCAGCAGTTTATCCCCCGGTCCCGTCAGGGAGCTGTTTTTT	CASSLSPGPVRELFF
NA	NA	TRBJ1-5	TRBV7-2	TGTGCCAGCAGCTTAGGTAGGGGTTTGAATCAGCCCCAGCATTTT	CASSLGRGLNQPQHF
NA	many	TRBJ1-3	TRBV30	TGTGCCTGGAGCGACAAGGAACGGGGAAACACCATATATTTT	CAWSDKERGNTIYF
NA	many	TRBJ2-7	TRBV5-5	TGTGCCAGCAGCCCGCTCGCGGGACCGACTCTTGGCGAGCAGTACTTC	CASSPLAGPTLGEQYF
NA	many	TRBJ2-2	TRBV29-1	TGCAGCGGCCGACTACGTAACACCGGGGAGCTGTTTTTT	CSGRLRNTGELFF
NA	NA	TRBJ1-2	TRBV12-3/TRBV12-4	TGTGCCAGCAGTTTCAGGGTTTCCTATGGCTACACCTTC	CASSFRVSYGYTF
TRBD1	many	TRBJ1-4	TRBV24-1	TGTGCCACCAGTGATAACAGGGGGCGCGATGAAAAACTGTTTTTT	CATSDNRGRDEKLFF
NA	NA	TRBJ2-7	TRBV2	TGTGCCAGCAGTCACCGGGAAGGTCTCTACGAGCAGTACTTC	CASSHREGLYEQYF
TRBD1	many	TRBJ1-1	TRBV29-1	TGCAGCGTTTTAGGGACAGACACTGAAGCTTTCTTT	CSVLGTDTEAFF
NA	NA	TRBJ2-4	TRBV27	TGTGCGTCCAGTCCGGGCAAAAACATTCAGTACTTC	CASSPGKNIQYF
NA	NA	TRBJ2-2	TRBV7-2	TGTGCCAGCAGAGAACCCCGGGCTAACGGGGAGCTGTTTTTT	CASREPRANGELFF
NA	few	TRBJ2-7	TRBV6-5	TGTGCCAGCAGTACGACAGCCAGTCGAATGTACTTC	CASSTTASRMYF
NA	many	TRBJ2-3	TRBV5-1	TGCGCCAGCAGCTTGGATCGCGCCGGGATAACAGATACGCAGTATTTT	CASSLDRAGITDTQYF
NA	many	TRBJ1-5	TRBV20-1	TGCAGTGCTAGTCCCGGCGGGGGCCAGCCCCAGCATTTT	CSASPGGGQPQHF
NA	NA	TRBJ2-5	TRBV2	TGTGCCAGCACCCAGGACGGGAGCTTGGGGGAGACCCAGTACTTC	CASTQDGSLGETQYF
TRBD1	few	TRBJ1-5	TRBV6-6	TGTGCCAGCACCATATCCCGGGACAGGGATCAGCCCCAGCATTTT	CASTISRDRDQPQHF
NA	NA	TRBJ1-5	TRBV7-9	TGTGCCAGCACCGAGGGAAATAGCAATCAGCCCCAGCATTTT	CASTEGNSNQPQHF
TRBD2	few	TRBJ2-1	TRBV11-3	TGTGCCAGCAGCCTTGGACTAGCGGGACGGGATGAGCAGTTCTTC	CASSLGLAGRDEQFF
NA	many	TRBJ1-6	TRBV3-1	TGTGCCAGCAGCGAAAGCGACAGCTATAATTCACCCCTCCACTTT	CASSESDSYNSPLHF
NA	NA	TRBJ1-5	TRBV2	TGTGCCAGCAGTGAAAACGGGTTGAGGCAGCCCCAGCATTTT	CASSENGLRQPQHF
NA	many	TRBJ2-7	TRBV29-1	TGCAGCGCTGCAGGGAATACCTACGAGCAGTACTTC	CSAAGNTYEQYF
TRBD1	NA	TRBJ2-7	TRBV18	TGTGCCAGCTCATCCCAAGGACAGGGTGAGGGCGAGCAGTACTTC	CASSSQGQGEGEQYF
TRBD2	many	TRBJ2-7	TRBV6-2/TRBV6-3	TGTGCCAGCAGCGACGGGACTAGCGGGACCTACGAGCAGTACTTC	CASSDGTSGTYEQYF
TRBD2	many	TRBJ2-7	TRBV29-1	TGCAGCGTAGTACCGGGGGGACCTTACTACGAGCAGTACTTC	CSVVPGGPYYEQYF
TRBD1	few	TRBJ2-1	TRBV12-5	TGTGCTAGTGGTTTGGGGGACAGAAACAATGAGCAGTTCTTC	CASGLGDRNNEQFF